This T cell receptor (beta chain) was sequenced in a study of a mutant IDH1 vaccine in newly diagnosed glioma. Study-wide background: Scheduled for weeks 1, 3, 5, 7, 11, 15, 19 and 23, eight vaccinations were given to patients. Earlier treatment was radiotherapy, temozolomide, or both, with most getting both.

As to time point: week 11, during vaccination. Each vaccine dose was 300 ug of mutant IDH1 20-mer peptide, with topical imiquimod. The donor cohort comprised cases of new WHO grade 3 or 4 IDH1-mutant, ATRX-lost astrocytoma. Trimming at V came to 6 bases and at J to 10 bases, leaving 9 bases not matched to a gene. Germline-derived CDR1 and CDR2 are MNHEY and SVGAGI. The CDR3 totals 13 residues. A remark on this clone: Its target is unknown.

Study-wide results and caveats: Of the patients, around 93% had vaccine-induced immune responses.

The method was immunoSEQ multiplex PCR; TCRdb's version includes in-frame clones alone and lacks a portion of them. The profile covers roughly 130,000 clones, with about four fifths appearing a single time and about 5.5% taken by the ten largest. The V gene is TRBV6-5, the J gene TRBJ1-2; TRBD1 matches 9 bases. The receptor was derived from a man aged 35-49 years with glioma. Sequences were derived from PBMCs, sampled from a glioma patient whose treatment included an IDH1 peptide vaccine. The DNA for the CDR3 is TGTGCCAGCAGCGACGGGACAGGGTATCCCTACACCTTC. Protein: CASSDGTGYPYTF.